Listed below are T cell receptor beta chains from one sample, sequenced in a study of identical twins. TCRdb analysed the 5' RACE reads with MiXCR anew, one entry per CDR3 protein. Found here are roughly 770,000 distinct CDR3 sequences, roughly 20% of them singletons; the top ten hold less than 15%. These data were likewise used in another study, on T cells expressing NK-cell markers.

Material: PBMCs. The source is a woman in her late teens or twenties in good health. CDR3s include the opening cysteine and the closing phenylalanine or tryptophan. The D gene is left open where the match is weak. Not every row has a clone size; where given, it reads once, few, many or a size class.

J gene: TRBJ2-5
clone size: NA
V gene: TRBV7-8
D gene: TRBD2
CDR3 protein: CASSLASSAGGSETQYF
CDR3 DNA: TGTGCCAGCAGCTTAGCCTCTTCAGCGGGGGGGTCTGAGACCCAGTACTTC

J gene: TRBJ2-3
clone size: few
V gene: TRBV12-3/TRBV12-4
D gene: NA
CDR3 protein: CASVVESGRIVTDTQYF
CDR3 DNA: TGTGCCAGCGTCGTTGAATCGGGACGGATAGTCACAGATACGCAGTATTTT

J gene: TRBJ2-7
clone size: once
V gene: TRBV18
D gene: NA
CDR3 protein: CASSQGFSYEQYF
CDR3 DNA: TGTGCCAGCTCACAGGGATTTTCCTACGAGCAGTACTTC

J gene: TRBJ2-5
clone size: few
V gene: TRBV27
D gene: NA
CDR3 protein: CASSPLWWGREETQYF
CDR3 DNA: TGTGCCAGCAGTCCACTGTGGTGGGGGAGAGAAGAGACCCAGTACTTC

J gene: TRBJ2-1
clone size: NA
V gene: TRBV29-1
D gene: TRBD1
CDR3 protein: CSVWAGQGRNEQFF
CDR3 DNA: TGCAGCGTCTGGGCGGGACAGGGTAGGAATGAGCAGTTCTTC

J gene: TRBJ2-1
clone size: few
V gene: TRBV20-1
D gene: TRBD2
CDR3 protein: CSASERLAGGPSYNEQFF
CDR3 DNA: TGCAGTGCTAGTGAAAGACTAGCGGGAGGTCCCTCCTACAATGAGCAGTTCTTC

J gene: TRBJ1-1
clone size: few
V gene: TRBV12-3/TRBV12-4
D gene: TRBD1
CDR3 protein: CASRTGQGRTEAFF
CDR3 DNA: TGTGCCAGCAGGACGGGACAGGGAAGAACTGAAGCTTTCTTT

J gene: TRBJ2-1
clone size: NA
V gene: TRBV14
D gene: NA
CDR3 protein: CASSQHLGGVEFF
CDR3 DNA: TGTGCCAGCAGCCAACACCTAGGAGGGGTTGAGTTCTTC

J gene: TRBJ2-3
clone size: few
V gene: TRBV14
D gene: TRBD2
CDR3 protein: CASSQWTLAVYTDTQYF
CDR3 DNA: TGTGCCAGCAGCCAGTGGACACTAGCGGTATACACAGATACGCAGTATTTT

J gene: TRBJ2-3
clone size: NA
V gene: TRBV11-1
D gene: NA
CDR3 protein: CASSFTLGREPSTYTQYF
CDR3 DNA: TGTGCCAGCAGCTTCACGCTGGGCCGGGAGCCATCCACGTATACGCAGTATTTT

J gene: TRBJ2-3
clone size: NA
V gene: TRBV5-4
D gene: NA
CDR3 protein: CASSLENTDTQYF
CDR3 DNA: TGTGCCAGCAGCTTGGAGAACACAGATACGCAGTATTTT

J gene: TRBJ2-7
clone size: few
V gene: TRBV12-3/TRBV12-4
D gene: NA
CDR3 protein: CASSPSQGATYEQYF
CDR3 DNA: TGTGCCAGCAGCCCCTCCCAAGGGGCTACCTACGAGCAGTACTTC

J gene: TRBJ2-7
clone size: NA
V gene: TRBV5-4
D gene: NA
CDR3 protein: CASSGADTLRQVGIYEQYF
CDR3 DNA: TGTGCCAGCAGCGGGGCCGACACCCTACGTCAAGTGGGTATATACGAGCAGTACTTC

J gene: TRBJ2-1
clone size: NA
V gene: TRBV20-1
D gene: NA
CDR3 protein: CSARAPGDFYNEQFF
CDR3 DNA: TGCAGTGCTAGAGCTCCGGGGGACTTCTACAATGAGCAGTTCTTC

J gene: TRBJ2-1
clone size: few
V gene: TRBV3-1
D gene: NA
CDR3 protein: CASSQPGEGEQFF
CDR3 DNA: TGTGCCAGCAGCCAACCAGGGGAAGGTGAGCAGTTCTTC

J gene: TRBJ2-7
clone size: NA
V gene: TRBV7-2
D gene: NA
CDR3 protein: CASSTFLDQGRYEQYF
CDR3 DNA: TGTGCCAGCAGCACCTTCCTGGACCAAGGGCGGTACGAGCAGTACTTC

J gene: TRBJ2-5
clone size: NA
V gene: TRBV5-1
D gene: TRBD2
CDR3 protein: CASSRLASQETQYF
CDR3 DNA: TGCGCCAGCAGCCGACTAGCGTCCCAAGAGACCCAGTACTTC

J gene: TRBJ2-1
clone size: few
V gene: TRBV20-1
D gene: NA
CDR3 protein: CSAIPRVTVSSYNEQFF
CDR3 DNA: TGCAGTGCTATTCCGAGGGTAACGGTGAGCTCCTACAATGAGCAGTTCTTC

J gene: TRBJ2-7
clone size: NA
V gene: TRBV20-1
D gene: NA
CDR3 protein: CSAIRTTYEQYF
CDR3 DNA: TGCAGTGCTATTCGGACGACCTACGAGCAGTACTTC

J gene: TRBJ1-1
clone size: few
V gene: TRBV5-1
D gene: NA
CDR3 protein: CASSFLKDTEAFF
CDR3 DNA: TGCGCCAGCAGCTTCCTAAAGGACACTGAAGCTTTCTTT

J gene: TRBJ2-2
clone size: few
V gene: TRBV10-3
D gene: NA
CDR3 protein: CAISESNQFTGELFF
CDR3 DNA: TGTGCCATCAGTGAGTCGAACCAGTTCACCGGGGAGCTGTTTTTT

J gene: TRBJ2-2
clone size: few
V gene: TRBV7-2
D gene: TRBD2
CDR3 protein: CASSLRFGGSPTGELFF
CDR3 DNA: TGTGCCAGCAGCTTAAGGTTCGGCGGGAGCCCCACCGGGGAGCTGTTTTTT

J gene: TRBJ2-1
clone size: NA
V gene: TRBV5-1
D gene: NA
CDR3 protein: CANRVTTTNNEQFF
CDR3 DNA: TGCGCCAACAGGGTCACGACTACGAACAATGAGCAGTTCTTC

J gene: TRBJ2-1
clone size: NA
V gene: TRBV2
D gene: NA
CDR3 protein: CASSAGAEGNEQFF
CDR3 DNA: TGTGCCAGCAGTGCGGGGGCGGAAGGGAATGAGCAGTTCTTC

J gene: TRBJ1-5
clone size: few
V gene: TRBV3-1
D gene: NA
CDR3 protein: CASSQGFNQPQHF
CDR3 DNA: TGTGCCAGCAGCCAGGGTTTCAATCAGCCCCAGCATTTT

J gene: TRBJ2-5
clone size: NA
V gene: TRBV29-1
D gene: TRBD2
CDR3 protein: CSVDSGGQETQYF
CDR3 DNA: TGCAGCGTTGATAGCGGGGGCCAAGAGACCCAGTACTTC

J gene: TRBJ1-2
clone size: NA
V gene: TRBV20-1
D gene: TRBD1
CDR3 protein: CSGRTGLDYGYTF
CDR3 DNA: TGCAGTGGACGGACAGGGCTAGACTATGGCTACACCTTC

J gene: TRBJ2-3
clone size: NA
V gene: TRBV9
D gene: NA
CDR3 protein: CASSTGGAGGCVVCGDTQYF
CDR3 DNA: TGTGCCAGCAGCACAGGGGGCGCGGGAGGGTGTGTCGTCTGTGGCGATACGCAGTATTTT

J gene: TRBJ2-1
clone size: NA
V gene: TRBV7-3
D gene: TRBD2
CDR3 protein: CASSIGLAGAYNEQFF
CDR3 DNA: TGTGCCAGCAGCATAGGACTAGCGGGGGCTTACAATGAGCAGTTCTTC

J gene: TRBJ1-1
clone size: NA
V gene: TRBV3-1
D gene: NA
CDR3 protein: CASSQAGFKVAEAFF
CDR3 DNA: TGTGCCAGCAGCCAAGCGGGGTTTAAAGTGGCTGAAGCTTTCTTT

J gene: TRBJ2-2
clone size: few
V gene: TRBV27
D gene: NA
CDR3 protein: CASSLYRDFPNTGELFF
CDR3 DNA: TGTGCCAGCAGTTTATACAGGGATTTCCCCAACACCGGGGAGCTGTTTTTT

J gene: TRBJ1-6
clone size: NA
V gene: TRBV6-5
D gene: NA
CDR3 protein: CASSYRVTNNSPLHF
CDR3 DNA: TGTGCCAGCAGTTACCGGGTCACTAATAATTCACCCCTCCACTTT

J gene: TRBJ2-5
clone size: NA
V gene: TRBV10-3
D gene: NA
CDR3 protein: CAISGQGQETQYF
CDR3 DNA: TGTGCCATCAGTGGGCAGGGACAAGAGACCCAGTACTTC

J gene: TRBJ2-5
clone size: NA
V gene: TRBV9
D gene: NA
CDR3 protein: CASSVGQGGQETQYF
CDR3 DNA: TGTGCCAGCAGCGTAGGACAGGGAGGGCAAGAGACCCAGTACTTC

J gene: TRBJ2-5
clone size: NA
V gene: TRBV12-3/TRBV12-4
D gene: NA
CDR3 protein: CASRTLTGHQETQYF
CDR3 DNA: TGTGCCAGCAGGACCCTGACAGGACACCAAGAGACCCAGTACTTC

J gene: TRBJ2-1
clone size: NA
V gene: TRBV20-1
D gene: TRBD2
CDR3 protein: CSAPPGLAGREQFF
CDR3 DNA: TGCAGTGCTCCCCCGGGACTAGCGGGTCGTGAGCAGTTCTTC

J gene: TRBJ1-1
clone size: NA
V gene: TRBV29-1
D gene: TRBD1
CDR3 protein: CSVKQGVVTEAFF
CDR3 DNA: TGCAGCGTAAAACAGGGGGTTGTCACTGAAGCTTTCTTT

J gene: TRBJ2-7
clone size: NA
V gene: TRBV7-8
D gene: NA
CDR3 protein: CASSLEAAVAYEQYF
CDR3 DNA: TGTGCCAGCAGCTTAGAAGCAGCGGTAGCCTACGAGCAGTACTTC

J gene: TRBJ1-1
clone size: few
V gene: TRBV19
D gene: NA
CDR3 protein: CASSIPGGEAFF
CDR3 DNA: TGTGCCAGTAGTATACCCGGAGGAGAAGCTTTCTTT

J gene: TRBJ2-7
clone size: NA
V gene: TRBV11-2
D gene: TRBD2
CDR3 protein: CASSLSPAGGLPWEQYF
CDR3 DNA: TGTGCCAGCAGCTTATCCCCAGCGGGAGGGCTACCGTGGGAGCAGTACTTC

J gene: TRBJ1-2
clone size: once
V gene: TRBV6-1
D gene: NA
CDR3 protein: CASSLDSGTLRLTF
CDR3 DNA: TGTGCCAGCAGCCTTGACTCCGGGACACTCCGGTTAACCTTC

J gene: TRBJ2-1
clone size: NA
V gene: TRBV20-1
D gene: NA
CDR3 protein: CSARRRGAGARNEQFF
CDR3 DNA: TGCAGTGCTAGACGTCGTGGTGCGGGGGCCAGGAATGAGCAGTTCTTC

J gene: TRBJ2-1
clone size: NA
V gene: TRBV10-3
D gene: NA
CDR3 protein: CAISESGGTYNEQFF
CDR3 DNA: TGTGCCATCAGTGAGTCGGGCGGTACCTACAATGAGCAGTTCTTC

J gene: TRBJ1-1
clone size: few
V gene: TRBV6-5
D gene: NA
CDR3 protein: CASSYLVWGAKTEAFF
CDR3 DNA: TGTGCCAGCAGTTACCTTGTTTGGGGCGCTAAGACTGAAGCTTTCTTT

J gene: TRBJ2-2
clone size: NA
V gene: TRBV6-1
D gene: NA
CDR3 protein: CASSPALGASNTGELFF
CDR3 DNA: TGTGCCAGCAGCCCGGCGCTCGGGGCCTCGAACACCGGGGAGCTGTTTTTT

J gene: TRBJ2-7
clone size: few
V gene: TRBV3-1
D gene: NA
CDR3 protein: CASSHGGTLEQYF
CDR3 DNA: TGTGCCAGCAGCCATGGGGGGACACTCGAGCAGTACTTC

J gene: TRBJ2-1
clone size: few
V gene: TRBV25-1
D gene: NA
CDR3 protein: CASSEFHNEQFF
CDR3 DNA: TGTGCCAGCAGTGAATTTCACAATGAGCAGTTCTTC

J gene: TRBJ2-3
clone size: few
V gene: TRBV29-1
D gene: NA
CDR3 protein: CSEKGDWGDTQYF
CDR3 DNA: TGCAGCGAGAAGGGAGATTGGGGAGATACGCAGTATTTT

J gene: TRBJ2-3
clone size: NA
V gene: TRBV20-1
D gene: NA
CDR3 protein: CSAPPGRDTDTQYF
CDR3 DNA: TGCAGTGCTCCCCCGGGACGGGACACAGATACGCAGTATTTT

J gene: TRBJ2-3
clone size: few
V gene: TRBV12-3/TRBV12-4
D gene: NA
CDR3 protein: CASSPTPGHPKPDTQYF
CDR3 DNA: TGTGCCAGCAGTCCAACCCCGGGACACCCCAAGCCAGATACGCAGTATTTT

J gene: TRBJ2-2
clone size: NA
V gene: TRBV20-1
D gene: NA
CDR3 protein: CSAKDPRGAGELFF
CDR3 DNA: TGCAGTGCTAAAGACCCCAGAGGGGCCGGGGAGCTGTTTTTT

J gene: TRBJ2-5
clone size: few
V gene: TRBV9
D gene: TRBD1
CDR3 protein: CASSLGQVYETQYF
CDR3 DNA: TGTGCCAGCAGTTTGGGACAGGTATACGAGACCCAGTACTTC

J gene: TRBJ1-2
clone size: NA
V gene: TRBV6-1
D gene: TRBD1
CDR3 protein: CASRTRGGGYTF
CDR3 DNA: TGTGCCAGCAGGACCAGGGGGGGCGGCTACACCTTC

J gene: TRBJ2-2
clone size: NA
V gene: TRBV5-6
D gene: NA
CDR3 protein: CASSLGWGNTGELFF
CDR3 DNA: TGTGCCAGCAGCCTAGGTTGGGGGAACACCGGGGAGCTGTTTTTT

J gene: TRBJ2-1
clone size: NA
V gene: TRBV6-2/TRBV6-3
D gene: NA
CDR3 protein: CASRLRLEYNEQFF
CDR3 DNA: TGTGCCAGCAGACTTAGGCTAGAATACAATGAGCAGTTCTTC